This T cell receptor (beta chain) originates from a study of shared clonotypes between healthy human individuals. Findings of the study overall: Sampling covered nothing but blood. Tissue TCR repertoires likely differ from those found in blood.

This clone was counted once. The antigen remains undetermined. V lost 3 bases to trimming and J lost 4 bases, with 9 bases between them. Germline assignment: CDR1 SNHLY and CDR2 FYNNEI. The CDR3 is made up of 13 amino acids. Repertoires were generated with immunoSEQ multiplex PCR, while TCRdb's copy carries only in-frame clones and drops some. The sample has 1.4 million or so clones; 98% are singletons. This receptor was identified in a man aged 25-40 years in good health. The specimen was naive CD4+ T cells sorted from blood. Noted subset: CD45RA+ positively selected. The J gene is TRBJ1-2, the V gene TRBV2, with a weak D call TRBD1 (6 bases). As DNA, the CDR3 is TGTGCCAGCAGTGAGGACAGCTTCTATGGCTACACCTTC. It codes for CASSEDSFYGYTF.